A single sample is the source of the 22 T cell receptor beta chains below, sequenced in a study of blood T cell repertoires in COVID-19 (TCRdb year 2020). The library was obtained by the immunoSEQ multiplex PCR assay. The clones in this table, taken by TCRdb from immuneACCESS, are in-frame only. Not every clone is retained; where verified, under half of the shortfall comes from an unresolved V gene, and the cause of the rest is unknown. This sample holds over 95,000 clones; about 89% were observed only once. Jointly, the top ten make up about 18% of the sample. Sequenced sample: peripheral blood. Receptors originate from a human donor with acute or convalescent COVID-19. The donor label of this sample is uncertain.

This clone showed up just a few times. The chain combines TRBV6-5 with TRBJ1-1; the match to TRBD1 covers 7 bases. This CDR3 is built from 14 residues. V dropped 5 bases and J dropped 1; count of bases not matched to a gene: 4. Germline CDR1 MNHEY, CDR2 SVGAGI. The CDR3 sequence is CASSNGQANTEAFF. For the CDR3, the DNA is TGTGCCAGCAGTAACGGACAGGCGAACACTGAAGCTTTCTTT.

The V gene is TRBV7-7, the J gene TRBJ2-1, with 8 bases that match TRBD2. V lost 1 base, J lost 6 bases, and 5 bases stayed unmatched. Germline V CDR1 and CDR2: SSHAT, FNYEAQ (reference sequence). This CDR3 comprises 15 residues. The CDR3 nucleotides read TGTGCCAGCAGCTTAGGTAGCGGGGTCGCCAATGAGCAGTTCTTC. Amino acid sequence: CASSLGSGVANEQFF.

The chain joins TRBV5-8 to TRBJ2-3, with 9 bases lining up with TRBD2. The J segment lost 1 base and the V segment lost 4 bases, leaving 4 bases of the junction unmatched. CDR1 is SGHTS and CDR2 is YDEGEE in the germline V gene. The CDR3 has 15 residues. CDR3 DNA: TGTGCCAGCAGCCAAGAGCGGGGGGGCACAGATACGCAGTATTTT. Amino acid sequence: CASSQERGGTDTQYF.

In this sample, this clone turned up a few times. The chain links TRBV19 to TRBJ2-7; TRBD2 is a possible D gene (6 bases). Trimming took off 3 bases at V and 7 bases at J, with 7 bases between the two ends. Germline CDR1 reads LNHDA; CDR2 reads SQIVND (reference sequence). The length of the CDR3 is 11 residues. In DNA, the CDR3 is TGTGCCAGTAGTATGCGGGATGAGCAGTACTTC. As protein: CASSMRDEQYF.

The chain recombines TRBV12-3 or TRBV12-4 with TRBJ1-2; D gene ambiguous. The CDR3 spans 13 residues. Trimming took off 3 bases at V and 8 bases at J, with 13 bases between the two ends. The CDR3 DNA follows: TGTGCCAGCAGTTTGGCAGCATACGGGGGCTACACCTTC. Its translation: CASSLAAYGGYTF.

The V and J genes are TRBV6-2 or TRBV6-3 and TRBJ2-7, with D maybe TRBD1 (6 bases). This CDR3 is 12 amino acids long. Germline CDR1 is MNHEY and CDR2 is SVGEGT. V lost 6 bases and J lost 9, with 15 bases in between. The CDR3 loop reads CASSQRTDLQYF. For the CDR3, the DNA is TGTGCCAGCAGCCAGAGGACAGACTTGCAGTACTTC.

The rearrangement uses TRBV11-2 and TRBJ1-3; 12 positions match TRBD1. Losses at the gene ends were 5 bases for V and 8 bases for J; bases not matched to a gene: 10. The length of the CDR3 is 16 residues. Germline assignment: CDR1 SGHAT and CDR2 FQNNGV. The CDR3 sequence is CASSPILGQGAYTIYF. DNA for the CDR3: TGTGCCAGCAGCCCCATTCTGGGACAGGGGGCATACACCATATATTTT.

The chain has TRBV10-3 and TRBJ1-1; possible D gene TRBD1, 6 bases. V lost 0 bases and J lost 3, with 14 bases in between. Germline lookup yields CDR1 ENHRY and CDR2 SYGVKD. CDR3 size: 16 residues. The CDR3 spells CAISESLGQLDTEAFF. DNA of the CDR3: TGTGCCATCAGTGAGTCGTTAGGACAGTTAGACACTGAAGCTTTCTTT.

This sequence joins TRBV4-3 and TRBJ2-1, with TRBD1 matching over 8 bases. The CDR3 has 17 residues. Germline V lookup: CDR1 LGHNA, CDR2 YSLEER. The V and J ends lost 0 bases and 4 bases, in that order; junction bases with no gene match: 8. For the CDR3, the DNA is TGCGCCAGCAGCCAAGATGGCACCGGGACAGGATACAATGAGCAGTTCTTC. Protein product: CASSQDGTGTGYNEQFF.

The V gene is TRBV27, the J gene TRBJ2-3; 9 bases align to TRBD2. Trimming removed 6 bases from V and 11 bases from J; junction bases left unmatched: 15. Germline loops: CDR1 MNHEY, CDR2 SMNVEV (reference sequence). CDR3 size: 15 residues. The CDR3 DNA is TGTGCCAGCAGACCGGGACTAGCCCCGCGCGGTTGGCAGTATTTT. It translates to CASRPGLAPRGWQYF.

The chain carries TRBV19 and TRBJ1-5; possible D gene TRBD1, 6 bases. The ends were cut back, 5 bases at V and 0 bases at J, with 14 bases in the middle. The CDR3 consists of 16 residues. CDR1 is LNHDA and CDR2 is SQIVND in the germline V gene (reference sequence). In nucleotides, the CDR3 is TGTGCCAGTAGTCTCCGGACAGACTCTAGCAATCAGCCCCAGCATTTT. Amino acids: CASSLRTDSSNQPQHF.

On this clone itself: The junction differs from germline at one of its ends, possibly a read error. This rearrangement joins TRBV20-1 to TRBJ1-2; D may be TRBD1 (5 bases). Looked up from germline, CDR1 is DFQATT and CDR2 is SNEGSKA (reference sequence). The CDR3 has 11 residues. In DNA form, the CDR3 reads TGTAGACCAGGGCCGGGCTATGGCTACACCTTC. Translating gives CRPGPGYGYTF.

V usage is TRBV7-9 and J usage is TRBJ2-7, with TRBD2 identical over 10 bases. The ends lost 5 bases at V and 7 bases at J; junction bases unmatched: 14. The CDR3 contains 16 residues. Germline assignment: CDR1 SEHNR and CDR2 FQNEAQ (reference sequence). CDR3 nucleotides: TGTGCCAGCAGCCGTACTAGCGGGATTCAAGAGTGGGAGCAGTACTTC. Translation: CASSRTSGIQEWEQYF. Full variable domain (outside the CDR3, taken from reference TRBV7-9 and TRBJ2-7): DTGVSQNPRHKITKRGQNVTFRCDPISEHNRLYWYRQTLGQGPEFLTYFQNEAQLEKSRLLSDRFSAERPKGSFSTLEIQRTEQGDSAMYLCASSRTSGIQEWEQYFGPGTRLTVT.

This sequence joins TRBV27 and TRBJ1-5; 8 nucleotides align to TRBD1. V dropped 5 bases and J dropped 0; count of bases not matched to a gene: 9. Germline lookup yields CDR1 MNHEY and CDR2 SMNVEV (reference sequence). The CDR3 is made up of 17 amino acids. The CDR3, as DNA: TGTGCCAGCAGTCCTTGGGACAGGCTCTATAGCAATCAGCCCCAGCATTTT. Translated: CASSPWDRLYSNQPQHF.

The V call is TRBV28, the J call TRBJ2-3, with 11 bases that match TRBD2. The V and J ends lost 6 bases and 3 bases, in that order; junction bases with no gene match: 11. This CDR3 region has 17 residues. Germline V gene sequence: CDR1 MDHEN, CDR2 SYDVKM. The CDR3 region has the DNA TGTGCCAGCAGCCTGACTCCGGGACTAGCGGTTACAGATACGCAGTATTTT. Protein: CASSLTPGLAVTDTQYF.

The chain joins TRBV5-1 to TRBJ1-3; D not resolved. Looked up from germline, CDR1 is SGHRS and CDR2 is YFSETQ. CDR3 size: 16 residues. V lost 0 bases and J lost 0, with 10 bases in between. The CDR3 loop is CASSLASSGSGNTIYF. Here the CDR3 DNA reads TGCGCCAGCAGCTTGGCGTCCTCCGGCTCTGGAAACACCATATATTTT.

J is TRBJ1-2 and V is TRBV6-6; D is ambiguous. Germline CDR1 MNHNY, CDR2 SVGAGI (reference sequence). The CDR3 runs to 14 residues. V shed 2 bases and J shed 3 bases, with 10 bases lying between them. The CDR3 here is CASSYLGWDYGYTF. CDR3 bases: TGTGCCAGCAGTTACCTAGGTTGGGACTATGGCTACACCTTC.

The chain links TRBV5-1 to TRBJ2-2, with D possibly TRBD1 on 6 matching bases. Germline assignment: CDR1 SGHRS and CDR2 YFSETQ. Trimming took off 4 bases at V and 4 bases at J, with 11 bases between the two ends. The CDR3 is 14 amino acids. This chain's CDR3 is CASSPGQSTGELFF. The CDR3 DNA follows: TGCGCCAGCAGCCCCGGACAGAGCACCGGGGAGCTGTTTTTT.

This chain links TRBV15 with TRBJ1-5, with D perhaps matching TRBD1 (5 bases). This CDR3 has 17 residues. With 2 bases removed from V and 0 bases from J, the gap between germline ends came to 14 bases. Germline lookup yields CDR1 LNHNV and CDR2 YYDKDF (reference sequence). As DNA, the CDR3 is TGTGCCACCAGCAGATCCCGAGACAGCTATAGCAATCAGCCCCAGCATTTT. Translation: CATSRSRDSYSNQPQHF.

The CDR3 region has the DNA TGTCCTGGCTTTGGTCTAGCCCGGGAGACCCAGTACTTC. Translation gives CPGFGLARETQYF. V usage is TRBV10-3 and J usage is TRBJ2-5; tentatively, D is TRBD2 (5 bases). Germline V gene data show CDR1 as ENHRY and CDR2 as SYGVKD. The CDR3 is 13 amino acids.

The gene calls are TRBV7-6 and TRBJ1-2; 7 bases line up with TRBD1. CDR3 length: 13 amino acids. V lost 6 bases and J lost 7; bases outside the gene matches: 8. CDR1 is SGHVS and CDR2 is FNYEAQ in the germline V gene. The CDR3 loop reads CASSQQGLGGYTF. The DNA of the CDR3 is TGTGCCAGCAGTCAACAGGGGTTGGGTGGCTACACCTTC.

The chain joins TRBV15 to TRBJ2-7, with 9 bases aligning to TRBD1. From germline, CDR1 is LNHNV and CDR2 YYDKDF (reference sequence). This CDR3 contains 14 residues. The J segment lost 4 bases and the V segment lost 3 bases, leaving 4 bases of the junction unmatched. The DNA for the CDR3 is TGTGCCACCAGCAGGGCGACAGGGGGGTACGAGCAGTACTTC. It translates to CATSRATGGYEQYF. The full variable domain, in which reference TRBV15 and TRBJ2-7 provide the parts outside the CDR3, is DAMVIQNPRYQVTQFGKPVTLSCSQTLNHNVMYWYQQKSSQAPKLLFHYYDKDFNNEADTPDNFQSRRPNTSFCFLDIRSPGLGDTAMYLCATSRATGGYEQYFGPGTRLTVT.